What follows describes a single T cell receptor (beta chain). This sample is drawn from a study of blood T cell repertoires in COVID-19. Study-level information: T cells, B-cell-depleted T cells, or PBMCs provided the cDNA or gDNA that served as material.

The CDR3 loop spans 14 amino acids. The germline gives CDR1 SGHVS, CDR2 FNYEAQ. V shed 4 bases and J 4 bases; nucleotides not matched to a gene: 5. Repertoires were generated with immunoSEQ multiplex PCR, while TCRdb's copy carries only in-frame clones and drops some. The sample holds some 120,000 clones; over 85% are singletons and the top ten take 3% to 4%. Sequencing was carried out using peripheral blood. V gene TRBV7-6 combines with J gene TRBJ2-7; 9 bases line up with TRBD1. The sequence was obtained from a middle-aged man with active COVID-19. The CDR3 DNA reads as TGTGCCAGCAGCTCAGGACAGGGGAGATACGAGCAGTACTTC. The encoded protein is CASSSGQGRYEQYF.